This T cell receptor beta chain was obtained from a study of blood T cell repertoires in COVID-19. The cohort comprised adults aged about 18 to 89 years residing in approximately 25 US areas. Researchers sorted participants into cohorts using their self-reported clinical history. Original methodology: How many nucleated cells were present was estimated from reference gene primer amplification. TCRdb's table, derived via immunoSEQ multiplex PCR, lists solely in-frame clones and lacks some. The V and J calls and clone size are taken from that table; D and trimming were inferred from the DNA. The sample contains over 200,000 clones, around 86% of which appear only once. The TCR sequence derives from a woman aged 50 to 60 with acute COVID-19. The specimen was PBMCs or T cells enriched from blood (not recorded which).

The CDR3 nucleotides read TGTGCCAGCAGCTTAACGGGGTATGAGCAGTACTTC. This gives the protein CASSLTGYEQYF. The chain is built from TRBV11-3 and TRBJ2-7, with a possible D match to TRBD2 (5 bases). Per germline, CDR1 SGHNT and CDR2 YENEEA. CDR3 size: 12 residues. With 2 bases removed from V and 7 bases from J, the gap between germline ends came to 9 bases. Full variable domain (rest looked up from reference TRBV11-3 and TRBJ2-7): EAGVVQSPRYKIIEKKQPVAFWCNPISGHNTLYWYLQNLGQGPELLIRYENEEAVDDSQLPKDRFSAERLKGVDSTLKIQPAELGDSAVYLCASSLTGYEQYFGPGTRLTVT.